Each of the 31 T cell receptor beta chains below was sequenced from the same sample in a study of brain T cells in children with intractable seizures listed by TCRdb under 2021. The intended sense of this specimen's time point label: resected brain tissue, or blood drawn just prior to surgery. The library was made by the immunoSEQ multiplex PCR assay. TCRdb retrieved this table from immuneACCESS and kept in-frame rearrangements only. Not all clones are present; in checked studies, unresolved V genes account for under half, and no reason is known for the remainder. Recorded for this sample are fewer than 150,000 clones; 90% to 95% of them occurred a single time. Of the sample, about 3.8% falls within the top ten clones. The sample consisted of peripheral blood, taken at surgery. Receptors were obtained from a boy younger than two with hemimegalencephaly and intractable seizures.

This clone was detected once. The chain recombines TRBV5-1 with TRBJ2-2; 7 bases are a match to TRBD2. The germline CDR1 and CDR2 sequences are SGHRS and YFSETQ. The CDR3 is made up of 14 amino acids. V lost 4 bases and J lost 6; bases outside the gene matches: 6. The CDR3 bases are TGCGCCAGCAGCATACGACTAGCCTCCGGGGAGCTGTTTTTT. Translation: CASSIRLASGELFF.

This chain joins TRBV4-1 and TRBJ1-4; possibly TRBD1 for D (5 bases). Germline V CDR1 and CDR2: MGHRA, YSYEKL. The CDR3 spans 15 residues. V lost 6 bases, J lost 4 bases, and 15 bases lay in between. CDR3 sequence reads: CASRVSDSVNEKLFF. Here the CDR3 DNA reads TGCGCCAGCAGGGTAAGCGACAGCGTTAATGAAAAACTGTTTTTT.

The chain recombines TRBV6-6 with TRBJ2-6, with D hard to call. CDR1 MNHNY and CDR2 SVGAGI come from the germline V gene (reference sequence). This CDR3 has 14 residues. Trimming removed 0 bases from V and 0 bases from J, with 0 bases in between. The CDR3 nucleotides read TGTGCCAGCAGTTACTCCTCTGGGGCCAACGTCCTGACTTTC. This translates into CASSYSSGANVLTF.

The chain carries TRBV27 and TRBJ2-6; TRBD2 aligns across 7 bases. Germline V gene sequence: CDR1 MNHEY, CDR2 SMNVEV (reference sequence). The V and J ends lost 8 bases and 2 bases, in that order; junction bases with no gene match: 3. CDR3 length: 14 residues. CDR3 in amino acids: CASGRATGANVLTF. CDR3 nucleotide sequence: TGTGCCAGCGGGAGGGCCACTGGGGCCAACGTCCTGACTTTC.

CDR3 protein: CASSDMVNTEAFF. The CDR3 DNA sequence: TGTGCCAGCAGCGATATGGTGAACACTGAAGCTTTCTTT. The V gene is TRBV14, the J gene TRBJ1-1; D unresolved. CDR1 is SGHDN and CDR2 is FVKESK in the germline V gene. The CDR3 loop spans 13 amino acids. The V end lost 5 bases, the J end lost 0 bases, and 7 bases lay between the germline ends. Full variable domain (remainder filled in from reference TRBV14 and TRBJ1-1): EAGVTQFPSHSVIEKGQTVTLRCDPISGHDNLYWYRRVMGKEIKFLLHFVKESKQDESGMPNNRFLAERTGGTYSTLKVQPAELEDSGVYFCASSDMVNTEAFFGQGTRLTVV.

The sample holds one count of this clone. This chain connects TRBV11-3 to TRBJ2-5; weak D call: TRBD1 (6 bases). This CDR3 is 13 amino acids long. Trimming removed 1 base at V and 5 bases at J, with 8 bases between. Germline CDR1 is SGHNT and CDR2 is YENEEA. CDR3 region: CASSLGTVETQYF. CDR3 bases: TGTGCCAGCAGCTTAGGGACAGTCGAGACCCAGTACTTC.

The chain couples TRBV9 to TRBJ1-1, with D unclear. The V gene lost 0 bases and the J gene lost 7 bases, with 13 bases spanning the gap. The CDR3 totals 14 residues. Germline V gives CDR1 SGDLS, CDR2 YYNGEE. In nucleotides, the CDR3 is TGTGCCAGCAGCGTAGCTGGGGTTTCGGTTGAAGCTTTCTTT. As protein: CASSVAGVSVEAFF.

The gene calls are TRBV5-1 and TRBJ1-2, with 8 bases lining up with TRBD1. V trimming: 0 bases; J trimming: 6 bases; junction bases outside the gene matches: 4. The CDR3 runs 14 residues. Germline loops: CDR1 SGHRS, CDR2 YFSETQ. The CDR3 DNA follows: TGCGCCAGCAGCTTGGCCCACAGGGGGGATGGCTACACCTTC. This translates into CASSLAHRGDGYTF.

This CDR3 reads CASSLVQGVGYGYTF. The CDR3 nucleotides are TGTGCCAGCAGCTTAGTCCAGGGGGTCGGCTATGGCTACACCTTC. This chain links TRBV11-1 with TRBJ1-2, with 7 nucleotides matching TRBD1. Germline V gene data show CDR1 as SGHAT and CDR2 as FQDESV (reference sequence). CDR3 length equals 15 residues. The trim removed 1 base at V and 4 bases at J, leaving 6 bases unmatched.

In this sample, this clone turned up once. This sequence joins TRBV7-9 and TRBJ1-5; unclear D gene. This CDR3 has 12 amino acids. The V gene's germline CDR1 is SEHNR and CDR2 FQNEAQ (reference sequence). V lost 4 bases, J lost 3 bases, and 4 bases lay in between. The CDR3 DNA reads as TGTGCCAGCAGCTCGCCCAATCAGCCCCAGCATTTT. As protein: CASSSPNQPQHF. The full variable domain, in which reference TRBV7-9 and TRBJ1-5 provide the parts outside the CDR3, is DTGVSQNPRHKITKRGQNVTFRCDPISEHNRLYWYRQTLGQGPEFLTYFQNEAQLEKSRLLSDRFSAERPKGSFSTLEIQRTEQGDSAMYLCASSSPNQPQHFGDGTRLSIL.

CDR3: CASSLEGAAYSNEQFF. In nucleotides, the CDR3 is TGTGCCAGCAGCTTGGAGGGAGCGGCCTACTCCAATGAGCAGTTCTTC. The V gene is TRBV5-4, the J gene TRBJ2-1; the D gene is possibly TRBD2 (5 bases). V dropped 0 bases and J dropped 6 bases, with 16 bases sitting between them. The CDR3 covers 16 residues. Germline V gene lookup returns CDR1 SGHNT and CDR2 YYREEE (reference sequence).

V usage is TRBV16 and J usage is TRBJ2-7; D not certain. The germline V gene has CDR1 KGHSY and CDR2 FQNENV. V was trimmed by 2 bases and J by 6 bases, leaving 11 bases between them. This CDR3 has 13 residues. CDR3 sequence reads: CASSQGASREQYF. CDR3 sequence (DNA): TGTGCCAGCAGCCAAGGAGCTTCGCGCGAGCAGTACTTC.

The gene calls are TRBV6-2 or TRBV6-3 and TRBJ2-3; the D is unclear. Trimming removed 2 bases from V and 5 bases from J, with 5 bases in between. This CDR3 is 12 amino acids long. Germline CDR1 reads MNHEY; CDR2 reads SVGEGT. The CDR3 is CASSYEVDTQYF. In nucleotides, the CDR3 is TGTGCCAGCAGTTACGAGGTAGATACGCAGTATTTT.

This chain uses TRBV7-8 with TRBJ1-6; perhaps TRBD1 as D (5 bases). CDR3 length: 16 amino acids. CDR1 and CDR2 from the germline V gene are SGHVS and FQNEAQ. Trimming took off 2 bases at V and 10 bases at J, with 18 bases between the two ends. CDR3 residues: CASSLNFGGQGSPLHF. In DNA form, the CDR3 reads TGTGCCAGCAGCTTAAACTTCGGGGGTCAGGGATCACCCCTCCACTTT.

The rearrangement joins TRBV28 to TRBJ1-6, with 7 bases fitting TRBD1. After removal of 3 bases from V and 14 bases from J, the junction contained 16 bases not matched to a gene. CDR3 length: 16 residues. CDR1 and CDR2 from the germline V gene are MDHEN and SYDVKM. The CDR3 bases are TGTGCCAGCAGTTTTCAGGGGACAGCCGCTCTTATAACCCTCCACTTT. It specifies CASSFQGTAALITLHF.

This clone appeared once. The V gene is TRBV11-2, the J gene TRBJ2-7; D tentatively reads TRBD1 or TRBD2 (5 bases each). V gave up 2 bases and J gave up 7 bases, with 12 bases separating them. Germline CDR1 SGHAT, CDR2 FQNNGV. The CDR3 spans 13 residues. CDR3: CASSLQGVGEQYF. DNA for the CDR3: TGTGCCAGCAGCTTACAGGGAGTTGGGGAGCAGTACTTC.

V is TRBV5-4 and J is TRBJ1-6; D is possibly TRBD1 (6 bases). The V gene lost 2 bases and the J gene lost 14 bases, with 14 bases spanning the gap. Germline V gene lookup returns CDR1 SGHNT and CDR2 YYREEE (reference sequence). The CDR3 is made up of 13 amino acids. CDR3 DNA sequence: TGTGCCAGCAGCTTAACAGGGCTTCGGACCCTCCACTTT. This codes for CASSLTGLRTLHF.

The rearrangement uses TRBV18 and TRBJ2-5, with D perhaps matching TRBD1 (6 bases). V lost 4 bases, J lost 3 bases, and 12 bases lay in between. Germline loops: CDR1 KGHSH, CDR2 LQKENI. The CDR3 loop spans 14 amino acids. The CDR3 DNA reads TGTGCCAGCTCACTATTAAACAGGGAAGAGACCCAGTACTTC. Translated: CASSLLNREETQYF.

This CDR3 reads CASSGGTGIGPLAKNIQYF. The CDR3 region has the DNA TGTGCCAGCAGCGGCGGGACAGGGATCGGTCCCTTAGCCAAAAACATTCAGTACTTC. The chain joins TRBV9 to TRBJ2-4; 9 positions match TRBD1. CDR1 is SGDLS, CDR2 YYNGEE, per germline. This CDR3 comprises 19 residues. Trimming at V came to 3 bases and at J to 0 bases, leaving 13 bases not matched to a gene.

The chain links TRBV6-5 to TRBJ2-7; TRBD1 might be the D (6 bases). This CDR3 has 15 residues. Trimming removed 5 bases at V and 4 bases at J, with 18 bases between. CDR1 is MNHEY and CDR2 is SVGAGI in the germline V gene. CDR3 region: CASSPDIRGWYEQYF. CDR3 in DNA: TGTGCCAGCAGTCCAGACATCAGGGGCTGGTACGAGCAGTACTTC.

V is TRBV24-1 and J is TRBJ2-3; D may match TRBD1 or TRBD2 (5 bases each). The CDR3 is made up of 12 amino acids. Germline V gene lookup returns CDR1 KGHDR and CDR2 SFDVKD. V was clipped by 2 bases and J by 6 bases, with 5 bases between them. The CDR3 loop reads CATSDWGDTQYF. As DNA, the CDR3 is TGTGCCACCAGTGATTGGGGGGATACGCAGTATTTT.

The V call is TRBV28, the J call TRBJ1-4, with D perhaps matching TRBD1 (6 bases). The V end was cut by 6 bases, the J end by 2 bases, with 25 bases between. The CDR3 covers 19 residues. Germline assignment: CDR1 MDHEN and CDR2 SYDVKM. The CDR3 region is CASSPDRPGLMWTNEKLFF. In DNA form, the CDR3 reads TGTGCCAGCAGCCCAGACAGGCCAGGGTTGATGTGGACTAATGAAAAACTGTTTTTT. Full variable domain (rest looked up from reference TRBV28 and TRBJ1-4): DVKVTQSSRYLVKRTGEKVFLECVQDMDHENMFWYRQDPGLGLRLIYFSYDVKMKEKGDIPEGYSVSREKKERFSLILESASTNQTSMYLCASSPDRPGLMWTNEKLFFGSGTQLSVL.

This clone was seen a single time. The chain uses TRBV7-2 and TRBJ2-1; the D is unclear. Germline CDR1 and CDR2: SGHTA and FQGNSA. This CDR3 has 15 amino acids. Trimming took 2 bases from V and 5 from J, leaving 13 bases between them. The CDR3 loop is CASSLMVEPNNEQFF. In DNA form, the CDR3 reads TGTGCCAGCAGCTTAATGGTGGAACCGAACAATGAGCAGTTCTTC.

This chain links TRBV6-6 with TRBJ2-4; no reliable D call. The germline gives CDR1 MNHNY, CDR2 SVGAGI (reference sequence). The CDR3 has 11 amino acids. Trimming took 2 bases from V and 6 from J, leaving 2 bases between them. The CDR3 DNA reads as TGTGCCAGCAGTTACCCAAACATTCAGTACTTC. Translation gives CASSYPNIQYF.

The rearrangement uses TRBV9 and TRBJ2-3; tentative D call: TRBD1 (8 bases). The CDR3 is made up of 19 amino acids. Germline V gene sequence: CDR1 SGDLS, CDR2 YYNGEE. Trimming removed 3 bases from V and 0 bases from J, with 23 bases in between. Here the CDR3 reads CASSARGQGGPVSTDTQYF. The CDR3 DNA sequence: TGTGCCAGCAGCGCAAGAGGACAGGGAGGGCCGGTTAGCACAGATACGCAGTATTTT. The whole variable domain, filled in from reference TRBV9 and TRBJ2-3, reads DSGVTQTPKHLITATGQRVTLRCSPRSGDLSVYWYQQSLDQGLQFLIQYYNGEERAKGNILERFSAQQFPDLHSELNLSSLELGDSALYFCASSARGQGGPVSTDTQYFGPGTRLTVL.

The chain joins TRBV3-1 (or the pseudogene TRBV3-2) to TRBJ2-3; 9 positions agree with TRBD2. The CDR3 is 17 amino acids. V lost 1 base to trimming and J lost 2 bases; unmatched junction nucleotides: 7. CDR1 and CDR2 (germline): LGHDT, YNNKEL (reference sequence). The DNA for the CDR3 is TGTGCCAGCAGCCAAGGTCCGACTAGCGGCTACACAGATACGCAGTATTTT. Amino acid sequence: CASSQGPTSGYTDTQYF.

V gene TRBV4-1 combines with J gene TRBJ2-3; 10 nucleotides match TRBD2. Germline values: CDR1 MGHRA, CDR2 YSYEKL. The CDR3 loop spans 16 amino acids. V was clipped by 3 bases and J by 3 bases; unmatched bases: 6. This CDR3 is CASSQRLAGTTDTQYF. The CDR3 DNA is TGCGCCAGCAGCCAGAGACTAGCGGGTACTACAGATACGCAGTATTTT.

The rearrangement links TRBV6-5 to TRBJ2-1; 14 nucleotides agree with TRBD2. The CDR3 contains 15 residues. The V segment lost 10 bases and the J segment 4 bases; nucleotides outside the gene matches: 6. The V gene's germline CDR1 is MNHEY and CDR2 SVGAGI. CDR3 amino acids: CATGLAGGGYNEQFF. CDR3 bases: TGTGCCACCGGACTAGCGGGAGGAGGTTACAATGAGCAGTTCTTC.

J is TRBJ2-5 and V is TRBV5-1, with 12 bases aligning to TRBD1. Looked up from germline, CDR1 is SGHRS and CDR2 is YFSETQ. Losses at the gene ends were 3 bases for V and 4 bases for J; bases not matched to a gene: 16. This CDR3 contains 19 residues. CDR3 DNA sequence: TGCGCCAGCAGCTGGGGGACAGGGGGCTCAGCGGGAGGTCGAGAGACCCAGTACTTC. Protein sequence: CASSWGTGGSAGGRETQYF.

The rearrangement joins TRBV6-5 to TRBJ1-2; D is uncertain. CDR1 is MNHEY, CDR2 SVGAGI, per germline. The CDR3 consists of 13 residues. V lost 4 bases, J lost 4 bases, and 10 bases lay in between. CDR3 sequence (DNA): TGTGCCAGCAGTTCGATTGGGCCCTATGGCTACACCTTC. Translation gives CASSSIGPYGYTF.

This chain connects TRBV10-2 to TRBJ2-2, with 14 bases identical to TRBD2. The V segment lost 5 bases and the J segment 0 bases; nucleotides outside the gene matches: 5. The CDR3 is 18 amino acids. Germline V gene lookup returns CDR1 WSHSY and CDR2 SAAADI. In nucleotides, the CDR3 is TGCGCCAGCAGTCTGACTAGCGGGAGGGCCTCGAACACCGGGGAGCTGTTTTTT. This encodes CASSLTSGRASNTGELFF.